The 20 T cell receptor beta chains in this list originate from one sample, sequenced in a study of shared clonotypes between healthy human individuals. The repertoire was sequenced with immunoSEQ multiplex PCR; TCRdb's copy has only in-frame clones and lacks some. Of about a million clones listed, around four fifths are singletons. Sequencing input: memory CD4+ T cells sorted from blood. The subset denotes: CD45RA-negative fraction. The receptors originated from a man aged 18 to 29 in good health.

For this clone: Distinct nucleotide sequences in the sample also encode this CDR3. This sequence joins TRBV7-2 and TRBJ2-2; D unclear. Trimming shortened V by 5 bases and J by 7 bases, and 8 bases separated the two germline ends. This CDR3 spans 12 amino acids. Germline-derived CDR1 and CDR2 are SGHTA and FQGNSA. The DNA of the CDR3 is TGTGCCAGCAGCCTCCGACGCGGGGAGCTGTTTTTT. This encodes CASSLRRGELFF.

As for this clone: This sample includes further DNA sequences coding for the same CDR3. In DNA, the CDR3 is TGTGCCAGCAGCTCCTTAGCGGGCTCCTACAATGAGCAGTTCTTC. Protein: CASSSLAGSYNEQFF. The chain joins TRBV7-2 to TRBJ2-1, with TRBD2 matching over 7 bases. After removal of 4 bases from V and 0 bases from J, the junction contained 3 bases not matched to a gene. Germline CDR1 SGHTA, CDR2 FQGNSA. The CDR3 has 15 amino acids.

The chain joins TRBV5-6 to TRBJ2-3; 9 bases match TRBD2. CDR3 length: 16 amino acids. CDR1 is SGHDT, CDR2 YYEEEE, per germline. With 5 bases clipped from V and 6 bases from J, the junction kept 13 bases outside the gene matches. CDR3 nucleotides: TGTGCCAGCAGGGGGACTAGCATTAATTCGGGGGATACGCAGTATTTT. It is translated as CASRGTSINSGDTQYF.

This clone was seen just once. The rearrangement links TRBV10-3 to TRBJ1-6, with D possibly matching TRBD1 (5 bases). The ends were cut back, 6 bases at V and 5 bases at J, with 11 bases in the middle. CDR1 and CDR2 (germline): ENHRY, SYGVKD. The CDR3 has 14 residues. The CDR3 region has the DNA TGTGCCATCAGCTACCAGGGAGATAATTCACCCCTCCACTTT. It is translated as CAISYQGDNSPLHF.

This clone was observed many times. The chain's CDR3 is CASIGGLAGSDTQYF. CDR3 nucleotide sequence: TGTGCCAGCATTGGGGGACTAGCGGGCTCAGATACGCAGTATTTT. This chain links TRBV6-1 with TRBJ2-3; 12 bases are shared with TRBD2. From germline, CDR1 is MNHNS and CDR2 SASEGT. With 7 bases clipped from V and 4 bases from J, the junction kept 6 bases outside the gene matches. The CDR3 spans 15 residues.

This clone was counted many times. This chain connects TRBV5-1 to TRBJ1-5; no firm D call. Germline lookup yields CDR1 SGHRS and CDR2 YFSETQ. The ends were cut back, 0 bases at V and 6 bases at J, with 10 bases in the middle. The CDR3 has 14 amino acids. The CDR3 is CASSLDGVSQPQHF. CDR3 nucleotide sequence: TGCGCCAGCAGCTTGGATGGGGTGTCTCAGCCCCAGCATTTT.

This clone was detected only once. V usage is TRBV29-1 and J usage is TRBJ2-3, with 8 bases that match TRBD2. There are 14 residues in the CDR3. The V gene's germline CDR1 is SQVTM and CDR2 ANQGSEA. V lost 7 bases and J lost 0; bases outside the gene matches: 6. CDR3 DNA sequence: TGCAGCGCCACCACTAGCGGAAGCACAGATACGCAGTATTTT. Translating it yields CSATTSGSTDTQYF.

This clone has ten or more counts. This CDR3 is also generated by other DNA sequences in the sample. The V gene is TRBV28, the J gene TRBJ2-5; no reliable D call. Germline-derived CDR1 and CDR2 are MDHEN and SYDVKM. The CDR3 totals 11 residues. V gave up 3 bases and J gave up 4 bases, with 3 bases separating them. The CDR3 loop is CASSFRETQYF. CDR3 nucleotides: TGTGCCAGCAGTTTCCGAGAGACCCAGTACTTC. The whole variable domain, remainder taken from reference TRBV28 and TRBJ2-5, is DVKVTQSSRYLVKRTGEKVFLECVQDMDHENMFWYRQDPGLGLRLIYFSYDVKMKEKGDIPEGYSVSREKKERFSLILESASTNQTSMYLCASSFRETQYFGPGTRLLVL.

With regard to this clone: Other DNA sequences in the sample encode the same CDR3. This chain uses TRBV6-1 with TRBJ2-7; D remains ambiguous. This CDR3 has 12 residues. Germline V gene lookup returns CDR1 MNHNS and CDR2 SASEGT. The V gene lost 6 bases and the J gene lost 6 bases, with 12 bases spanning the gap. This CDR3 is CASREPWLEQYF. The CDR3 DNA sequence: TGTGCCAGCAGGGAGCCCTGGCTCGAGCAGTACTTC.

This clone was counted a few times. This chain joins TRBV9 and TRBJ2-7; D remains unclear. Germline V gives CDR1 SGDLS, CDR2 YYNGEE. There are 14 residues in the CDR3. The germline V and J ends were trimmed by 0 bases and 1 base, with 8 bases remaining between them. The DNA of the CDR3 is TGTGCCAGCAGCGTAGATTACGGTTCCTACGAGCAGTACTTC. The encoded protein is CASSVDYGSYEQYF.

The genes are TRBV6-6 and TRBJ2-1; D gene unclear. The CDR3 totals 15 residues. V lost 7 bases to trimming and J lost 3 bases, with 16 bases between them. Looked up from germline, CDR1 is MNHNY and CDR2 is SVGAGI (reference sequence). CDR3 coding DNA: TGTGCCAGCACCAAAAGGACGGCTTTCTACAATGAGCAGTTCTTC. Translation gives CASTKRTAFYNEQFF.

V gene TRBV4-2 combines with J gene TRBJ2-3, with 12 bases matching TRBD2. V was clipped by 4 bases and J by 1 base; unmatched bases: 9. This CDR3 has 18 residues. Looked up from germline, CDR1 is LGHNA and CDR2 is YNFKEQ. In DNA, the CDR3 is TGTGCCAGCAGCCCCCAGCTAGGACTAGCGGGGCGCACAGATACGCAGTATTTT. This gives the protein CASSPQLGLAGRTDTQYF.

As to this clone: The sample carries other DNA sequences with the same CDR3. The J gene is TRBJ2-7, the V gene TRBV2; D is ambiguous. V lost 6 bases to trimming and J lost 4 bases, with 7 bases between them. There are 11 residues in the CDR3. CDR1 is SNHLY and CDR2 is FYNNEI in the germline V gene. CDR3 coding DNA: TGTGCCAGCAGCGCCAGATACGAGCAGTACTTC. This sequence encodes CASSARYEQYF.

A remark on this clone: The sample has other DNA sequences that encode this CDR3 too. V is TRBV9 and J is TRBJ2-7, with D maybe TRBD1 (5 bases). Germline V CDR1 and CDR2: SGDLS, YYNGEE. The CDR3 totals 12 residues. V lost 3 bases and J lost 6, with 10 bases in between. The CDR3: CASSEGVGEQYF. The CDR3 coding sequence is TGTGCCAGCAGCGAAGGGGTTGGCGAGCAGTACTTC. Using reference TRBV9 and TRBJ2-7 for the parts outside the CDR3, the full variable domain is DSGVTQTPKHLITATGQRVTLRCSPRSGDLSVYWYQQSLDQGLQFLIQYYNGEERAKGNILERFSAQQFPDLHSELNLSSLELGDSALYFCASSEGVGEQYFGPGTRLTVT.

The sample holds a few counts of this clone. The same CDR3 can be traced to other DNA sequences in this sample. The chain links TRBV19 to TRBJ2-2; 8 bases agree with TRBD1. The CDR3 is made up of 15 amino acids. The germline gives CDR1 LNHDA, CDR2 SQIVND (reference sequence). Trimming removed 6 bases from V and 1 base from J; junction bases left unmatched: 4. CDR3 amino acids: CASSRQGLNTGELFF. CDR3 coding DNA: TGTGCCAGTAGCCGACAGGGGCTGAACACCGGGGAGCTGTTTTTT.

This clone was counted once. The chain uses TRBV19 and TRBJ2-1; TRBD1 matches 12 bases. Per the germline V gene, CDR1 is LNHDA and CDR2 is SQIVND (reference sequence). V shed 3 bases, J shed 10 bases, and the junction held 7 bases outside the gene matches. The CDR3 covers 15 residues. CDR3 sequence: CASSMTGTGGAEQFF. CDR3 nucleotide sequence: TGTGCCAGTAGTATGACCGGGACAGGGGGCGCGGAGCAGTTCTTC.

V usage is TRBV19 and J usage is TRBJ2-2; D uncertain. This CDR3 spans 15 amino acids. Germline CDR1 is LNHDA and CDR2 is SQIVND (reference sequence). Deletions cut 8 bases from V and 6 bases from J, with 19 bases between. The CDR3 region has the DNA TGTGCCAGTTTTGAATCTCAACCCGGCGCCGGGGAGCTGTTTTTT. Protein product: CASFESQPGAGELFF.

V is TRBV5-4 and J is TRBJ2-1, with 7 bases identical to TRBD2. The CDR3 is 14 residues long. The germline V gene encodes CDR1 SGHNT and CDR2 YYREEE (reference sequence). V lost 3 bases and J lost 12; bases outside the gene matches: 12. CDR3 bases: TGTGCCAGCAGCTCCCCGCCCAGCGGGGCGTCGCAGTTCTTC. Its protein product is CASSSPPSGASQFF.

At least ten counts were recorded for this clone. This chain uses TRBV28 with TRBJ1-2; the D gene is possibly TRBD1 (6 bases). CDR1 and CDR2 from the germline V gene are MDHEN and SYDVKM. The CDR3 runs to 13 residues. V lost 8 bases and J 8 bases, leaving 18 bases between the germline ends. This CDR3 is CASASGGARGYTF. DNA of the CDR3: TGTGCCAGCGCTTCTGGGGGGGCGAGGGGCTACACCTTC.

The V and J genes are TRBV4-1 and TRBJ1-4; D call uncertain. Trimming stripped 2 bases from V and 7 bases from J, with 17 bases between. CDR1 MGHRA and CDR2 YSYEKL come from the germline V gene. The CDR3 is made up of 16 amino acids. For the CDR3, the DNA is TGCGCCAGCAGCCAACGGGCCTTTGAGGGTAGTGAAAAACTGTTTTTT. As protein: CASSQRAFEGSEKLFF.